This TCR beta chain stems from a study of blood T cell repertoires in COVID-19. About the research overall: Collection of acute and convalescent COVID-19 samples took place in the United States, Italy and Spain. T cells, B-cell-depleted T cells, or PBMCs supplied cDNA or gDNA.

Study members were between roughly 18 and 89 years old and lived in 24 US regions. Looked up from germline, CDR1 is LGHDT and CDR2 is YNNKEL (reference sequence). The CDR3 totals 14 residues. Trimming pared 1 base from V and 6 bases from J, leaving 12 bases between. Here immunoSEQ multiplex PCR was the method, and the copy in TCRdb shows in-frame clones only, minus some. Among more than 200,000 clones listed, about 90% were seen once. This chain connects TRBV3-1 (or the pseudogene TRBV3-2) to TRBJ1-1; D gene ambiguous. This TCR was sampled from a woman in her 30s with acute COVID-19. Input material: PBMCs or T cells enriched from blood (not recorded which). This CDR3 reads CASSQGSMRSEAFF. The CDR3, as DNA: TGTGCCAGCAGCCAAGGAAGTATGAGGTCTGAAGCTTTCTTT.